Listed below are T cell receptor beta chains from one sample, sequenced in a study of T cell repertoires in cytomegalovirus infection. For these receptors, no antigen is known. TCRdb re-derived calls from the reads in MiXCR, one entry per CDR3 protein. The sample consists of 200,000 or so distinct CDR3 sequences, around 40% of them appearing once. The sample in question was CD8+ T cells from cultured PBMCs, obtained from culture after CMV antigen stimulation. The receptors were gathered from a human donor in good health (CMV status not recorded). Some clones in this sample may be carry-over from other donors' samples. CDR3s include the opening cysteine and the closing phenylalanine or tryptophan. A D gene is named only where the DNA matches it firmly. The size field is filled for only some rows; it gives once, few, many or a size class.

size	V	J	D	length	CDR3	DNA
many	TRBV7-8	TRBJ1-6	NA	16	CASSFERELRSSPLHF	TGTGCCAGCAGCTTCGAGCGGGAGCTAAGGAGTTCACCCCTCCACTTT
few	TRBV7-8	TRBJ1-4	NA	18	CASSLGSLLGRANEKLFF	TGTGCCAGCAGCTTAGGGTCCCTTCTTGGGAGGGCTAATGAAAAACTGTTTTTT
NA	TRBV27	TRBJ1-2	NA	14	CASSAGGAYYGYTF	TGTGCCAGCAGTGCCGGGGGCGCTTACTATGGCTACACCTTC
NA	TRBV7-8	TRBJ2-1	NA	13	CASALGGGNEQFF	TGTGCCAGTGCCTTGGGGGGAGGTAATGAGCAGTTCTTC
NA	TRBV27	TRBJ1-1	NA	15	CASSPYPGRGTEAFF	TGTGCCAGCAGTCCCTACCCGGGGAGAGGTACTGAAGCTTTCTTT
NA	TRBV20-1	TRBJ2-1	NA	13	CSARDRRINEQFF	TGCAGTGCTAGAGATAGGCGGATAAATGAGCAGTTCTTC
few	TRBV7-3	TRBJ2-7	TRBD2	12	CASSLRYGLEYF	TGTGCCAGCAGCTTACGGTACGGACTAGAGTACTTC
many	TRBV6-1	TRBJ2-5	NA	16	CASSENMVLRKETQYF	TGTGCCAGCAGTGAAAATATGGTTCTCCGAAAAGAGACCCAGTACTTC
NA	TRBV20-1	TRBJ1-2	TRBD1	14	CSARPGTGVGGYTF	TGCAGTGCTAGACCCGGGACAGGGGTGGGGGGCTACACCTTC
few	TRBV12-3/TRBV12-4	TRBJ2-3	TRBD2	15	CASSLGAGVSDTQYF	TGTGCCAGCAGTTTAGGTGCGGGGGTATCGGATACGCAGTATTTT
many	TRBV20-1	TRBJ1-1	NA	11	CSAWMNTEAFF	TGCAGTGCCTGGATGAACACTGAAGCTTTCTTT
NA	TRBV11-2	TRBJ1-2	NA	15	CASSLLQQDFYGYTF	TGTGCCAGCAGCTTACTCCAACAGGACTTCTATGGCTACACCTTC
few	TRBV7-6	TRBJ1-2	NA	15	CASSPALASNYGYTF	TGTGCCAGCAGCCCCGCGTTGGCTTCTAACTATGGCTACACCTTC
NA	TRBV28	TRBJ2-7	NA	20	CASRPNIYDGLPQSIYEQYF	TGTGCCAGCAGACCAAACATCTACGACGGACTACCACAAAGTATCTACGAGCAGTACTTC
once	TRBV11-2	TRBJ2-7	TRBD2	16	CASSFGLAGGNYEQYF	TGTGCCAGCAGCTTCGGACTAGCGGGGGGGAACTACGAGCAGTACTTC
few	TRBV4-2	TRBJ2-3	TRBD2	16	CASSHRLAGEKDTQYF	TGTGCCAGCAGCCACCGACTAGCGGGAGAAAAAGATACGCAGTATTTT
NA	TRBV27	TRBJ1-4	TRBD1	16	CASSSGNRGGNEKLFF	TGTGCCAGCAGTTCGGGTAACAGGGGTGGTAATGAAAAACTGTTTTTT
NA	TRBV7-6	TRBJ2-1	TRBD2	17	CASSSTPRTSGDNEQFF	TGTGCCAGCAGCTCCACCCCCCGGACTAGCGGTGACAATGAGCAGTTCTTC
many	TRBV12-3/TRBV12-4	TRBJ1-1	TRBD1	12	CASSFLGQEAFF	TGTGCCAGCAGTTTTCTGGGACAGGAAGCTTTCTTT
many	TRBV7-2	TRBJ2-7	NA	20	CASSLADWGRVEGYTYEQYF	TGTGCCAGCAGCTTAGCGGACTGGGGCCGGGTGGAAGGGTACACCTACGAGCAGTACTTC
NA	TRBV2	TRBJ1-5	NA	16	CASMRTPLMIGQPQHF	TGTGCCAGCATGAGGACCCCTTTAATGATCGGGCAGCCCCAGCATTTT
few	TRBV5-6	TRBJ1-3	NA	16	CASSFEGGIAGNTIYF	TGTGCCAGCAGCTTCGAGGGGGGAATAGCTGGAAACACCATATATTTT
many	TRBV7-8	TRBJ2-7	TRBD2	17	CASSLPRTSGGSYEQYF	TGTGCCAGCAGCCTCCCCAGGACTAGCGGGGGGTCCTACGAGCAGTACTTC
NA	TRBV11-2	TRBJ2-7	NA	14	CASRWTESSYEQYF	TGTGCCAGCAGATGGACAGAGAGCTCCTACGAGCAGTACTTC
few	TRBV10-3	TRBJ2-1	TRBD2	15	CAIRKTSATHNEQFF	TGTGCCATCAGGAAGACTAGCGCCACGCACAATGAGCAGTTCTTC
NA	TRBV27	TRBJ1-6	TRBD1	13	CASSYGTGDLLHF	TGTGCCAGCAGTTACGGGACAGGCGATCTCCTCCACTTT
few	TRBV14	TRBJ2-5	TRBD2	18	CASSLHAGLAEYAETQYF	TGTGCCAGCAGCCTCCACGCCGGACTAGCGGAATATGCGGAGACCCAGTACTTC
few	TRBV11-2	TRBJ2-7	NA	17	CASSLEAGGTNSYEQYF	TGTGCCAGCAGCTTAGAGGCGGGCGGCACGAACTCCTACGAGCAGTACTTC
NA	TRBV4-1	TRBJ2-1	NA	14	CASSLSWSADEQFF	TGCGCCAGCAGCCTAAGTTGGAGTGCCGATGAGCAGTTCTTC
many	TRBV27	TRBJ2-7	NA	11	CASSFNYEQYF	TGTGCCAGCAGTTTTAACTACGAGCAGTACTTC
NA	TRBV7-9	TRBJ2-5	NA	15	CASSLGGQSQETQYF	TGTGCCAGCAGCTTGGGAGGACAGTCGCAAGAGACCCAGTACTTC
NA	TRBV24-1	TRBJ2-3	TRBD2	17	CATGGTSGTWGTDTQYF	TGTGCCACCGGAGGGACTAGCGGGACTTGGGGGACAGATACGCAGTATTTT
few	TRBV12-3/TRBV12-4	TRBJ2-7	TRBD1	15	CASRKGTGTSREQYF	TGTGCCAGCAGGAAAGGGACAGGGACATCACGCGAGCAGTACTTC
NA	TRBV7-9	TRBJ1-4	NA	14	CASSSGTEREKLFF	TGTGCCAGCAGCTCCGGGACCGAGAGAGAAAAACTGTTTTTT
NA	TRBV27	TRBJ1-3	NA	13	CASSWVSGNTIYF	TGTGCCAGCAGTTGGGTCTCTGGAAACACCATATATTTT
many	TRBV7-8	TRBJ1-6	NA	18	CASSLDRTKGSRDSPLHF	TGTGCCAGCAGCTTAGACCGGACGAAGGGCAGCAGGGATTCACCCCTCCACTTT
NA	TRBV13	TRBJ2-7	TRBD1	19	CASSLGLLGQGTVSYEQYF	TGTGCCAGCAGCTTAGGCCTTTTGGGACAGGGGACTGTGAGCTACGAGCAGTACTTC
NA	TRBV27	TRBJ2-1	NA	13	CASSLGPRNEQFF	TGTGCCAGCAGTTTAGGACCTCGGAATGAGCAGTTCTTC
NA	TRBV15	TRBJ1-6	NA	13	CATSKAGNSPLHF	TGTGCCACCAGTAAGGCCGGGAATTCACCCCTCCACTTT
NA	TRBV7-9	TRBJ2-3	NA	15	CASSPGLTSLDTQYF	TGTGCCAGCAGCCCGGGACTGACGAGCTTGGATACGCAGTATTTT
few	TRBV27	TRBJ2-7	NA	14	CASSFGAGDYEQYF	TGTGCCAGCAGTTTTGGAGCGGGCGACTACGAGCAGTACTTC
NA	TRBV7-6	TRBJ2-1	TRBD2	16	CASSRTSGRVGNEQFF	TGTGCCAGCAGTCGGACTAGCGGGAGGGTAGGGAATGAGCAGTTCTTC
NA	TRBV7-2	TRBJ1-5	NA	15	CASSLYRPGNQPQHF	TGTGCCAGCAGCTTATACCGGCCCGGGAATCAGCCCCAGCATTTT
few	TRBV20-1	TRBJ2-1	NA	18	CSATLTSLDTRSYNEQFF	TGCAGTGCCACCCTCACCAGTTTGGACACACGCTCCTACAATGAGCAGTTCTTC
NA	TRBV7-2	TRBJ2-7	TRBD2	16	CASSPDLAGVSYEQYF	TGTGCCAGCAGCCCGGATCTAGCGGGAGTATCCTACGAGCAGTACTTC
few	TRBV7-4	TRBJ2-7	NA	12	CASSVGSYEQYF	TGTGCCAGCAGTGTCGGCTCCTACGAGCAGTACTTC
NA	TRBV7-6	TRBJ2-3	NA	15	CASSLGGHDRSTQYF	TGTGCCAGCAGCTTAGGGGGTCATGACAGGAGTACGCAGTATTTT
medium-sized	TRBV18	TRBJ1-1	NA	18	CASSPRVTDGGRDTEAFF	TGTGCCAGCTCACCACGGGTTACGGACGGGGGAAGGGACACTGAAGCTTTCTTT
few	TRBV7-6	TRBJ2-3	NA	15	CASSLKFVPGDTQYF	TGTGCCAGCAGCTTAAAGTTCGTTCCGGGGGATACGCAGTATTTT
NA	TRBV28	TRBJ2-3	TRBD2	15	CASTSGRTNTDTQYF	TGTGCCAGCACTAGCGGGAGGACCAACACAGATACGCAGTATTTT
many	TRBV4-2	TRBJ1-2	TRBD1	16	CASSQGSGQGHYGYTF	TGTGCCAGCAGCCAAGGATCCGGACAGGGACACTATGGCTACACCTTC
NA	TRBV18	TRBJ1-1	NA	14	CASSQGVSETEAFF	TGTGCCAGCTCACAAGGGGTTTCGGAAACTGAAGCTTTCTTT
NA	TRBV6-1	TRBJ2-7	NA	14	CASSPRGSFYEQYF	TGTGCCAGCAGCCCCCGAGGGTCCTTCTACGAGCAGTACTTC
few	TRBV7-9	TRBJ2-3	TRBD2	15	CASSPLAGRPDTQYF	TGTGCCAGCTCGCCACTAGCGGGAAGACCAGATACGCAGTATTTT
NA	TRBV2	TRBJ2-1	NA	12	CASLGLYNEQFF	TGTGCCAGTCTGGGACTGTACAATGAGCAGTTCTTC
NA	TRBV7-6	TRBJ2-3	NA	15	CASSLEVMAADTQYF	TGTGCCAGCAGCTTAGAAGTCATGGCAGCAGATACGCAGTATTTT
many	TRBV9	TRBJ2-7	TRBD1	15	CASSATGGGGYEQYF	TGTGCCAGCAGCGCCACAGGGGGCGGCGGATACGAGCAGTACTTC
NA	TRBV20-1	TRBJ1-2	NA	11	CSARTGSGYTF	TGCAGTGCTAGGACCGGGTCCGGCTACACCTTC
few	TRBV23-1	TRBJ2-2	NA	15	CASSQLPELSGELFF	TGCGCCAGCAGTCAATTACCAGAGCTCTCCGGGGAGCTGTTTTTT
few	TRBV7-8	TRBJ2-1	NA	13	CASRSAGTLEQFF	TGTGCCAGCAGATCAGCAGGGACCCTGGAGCAGTTCTTC